This T cell receptor (beta chain) was identified in a study of cytomegalovirus exposure and HLA in healthy donors (dated by TCRdb to between 2016 and 2019). General notes on the study: In an earlier analysis of fewer than 750 of the donors, 276 Gb of sequence data and 90 million to 120 million unique TCR beta sequences from 180 million or so T cells were reported. An early release covering 550 to 700 HLA-typed donors comprised roughly 300 gigabases of sequencing data and around 85 million unique TCR sequences. Of the 300 to 500 genotyped donors, 75% to 85% were placed in the genetic ancestry cluster associated with self-reported Caucasian donors. The study was designed to test whether signatures of past pathogen exposure could be identified by cataloging public T cell receptors. The T cell repertoires of several hundred subjects were profiled by immunosequencing and related to cytomegalovirus serostatus. A separate validation cohort of some 130 different subjects was used in addition to the 666-subject first cohort. The study combined high-throughput TCR immunosequencing, statistical association of individual TCRs with disease status, and machine learning to predict cytomegalovirus infection status. To study patterns of TCR occurrence, a later analysis re-analyzed previously published TCR beta repertoires from just over 650 donors and added high-resolution HLA genotyping. Rather than drawing on any new phenotypic data, the later analysis identified candidate immune exposures from TCR beta sequences and the way those sequences occurred across donors. An earlier analysis of roughly 580 of the donors used high-throughput TCR beta sequencing to judge whether each TCR beta V gene segment behaved as functional or pseudogenic. Donor age, sex, ethnicity and CMV serostatus were collected together with the repertoire data. Genome-wide SNP genotypes for about three fifths of the roughly 670 donors were used in a later genetic analysis, which treated that subset as a discovery cohort. All discovery cohort repertoires had been generated on a single sequencing platform. Both class I and class II loci were covered by HLA typing, at four-digit resolution. Typing coverage differed by locus: A, B, C, DRB1 and DQB1 were typed in about 620-630 donors, DQA1 in 522, DPA1 in around 610, and DPB1 in roughly 450. Four to six DR-DQ haplotypes were handled as single units for association and clustering because linkage in the cohort was strong. On average, over 200,000 unique TCR beta nucleotide sequences were sequenced per donor among some 420 genotyped donors of the cohort, with around 19% of those sequences being non-productive. The full study reports these points: In an earlier analysis of 587 of the donors, most TCR beta V segments were observed in productive rearrangements about 90% or about 30% of the time, broadly matching IMGT annotations. A cluster of highly shared sequence variants was judged likely to be a technical artifact of the sequencing pipeline. Several of the top co-occurrence clusters appeared to be linked to parvovirus B19, influenza, CMV and Epstein-Barr virus, according to a later analysis. Presence/absence analyses assumed roughly uniform sequencing depth across donors, an assumption that may not hold. Because some donors lacked HLA typing at each locus, the association tests relied only on the typed subset. This cohort had only TCR beta chains sequenced, and the lack of alpha or paired-chain data limited which features could be detected. According to the authors, the approach could potentially be generalized to other disease states and immunological phenotypes. While some public TCRs were present in many individuals, most TCR sequences turned up only very rarely across donors. In a later analysis, some 17,000 TCR beta sequences were associated with specific HLA alleles at a false discovery rate of 0.05. Immune exposure information for the cohort was limited to CMV serostatus. The 87-base-pair reads could not distinguish some IMGT-functional V segments, including TRBV6-2 and TRBV6-3, so those segments were excluded. In vitro tests confirmed that three of the cytomegalovirus-associated TCR beta chains recognize cytomegalovirus antigens. A later genetic analysis reported fewer N-insertions in productive TCRs among donors in an Asian-associated ancestry cluster than the roughly 620-donor mean. In the study, approximately 160 TCR beta chains were listed as associated with cytomegalovirus. Seventeen rarely observed V segments, including chromosome 9 orphons, were excluded from the earlier analysis of just under 600 of the donors because counts were too low. The classifier was reported to diagnose cytomegalovirus status with high specificity and sensitivity in both the original cohort and the validation cohort. A further reported finding was that TCR beta sequences accurately predicted the HLA-A and HLA-B alleles for most subjects in the first cohort. A later analysis found that most CMV-associated TCR beta chains appeared HLA-restricted, with HLA associations seemingly driven largely by CMV exposure. Strong co-occurrence of HLA alleles, especially DR and DQ, made assigning TCR associations to individual alleles difficult. A later genetic analysis associated a missense DCLRE1C variant with V-gene and J-gene trimming of TCR beta chains, and an independent cohort replicated the association. In a later analysis, the rate of TCR association differed among HLA loci, with DRB1 alleles having the most associated TCRs and HLA-C alleles having the fewest. Linkage disequilibrium might explain the correlated functional status among segregating V segments, but an unknown experimental factor could not be ruled out. A later analysis found that HLA-associated TCR beta chains were more clonally expanded and had lower generation probabilities than equally common non-associated chains.

The library came from the immunoSEQ multiplex PCR assay. For the multiplex PCR, a mixture combining 60 forward primers for TCR Vbeta segments and 13 reverse primers for TCR Jbeta segments was used. A multiplex PCR assay on genomic DNA amplified the CDR3 region of rearranged TCR beta genes. The Illumina HiSeq System was used to sequence the amplified TCR beta libraries as 87-base-pair reads. The original methods were these. Across the 700 or so repertoires, a later analysis counted roughly 77 million unique TCR beta chains, some 11 million of which were shared by at least two donors. Raw reads were error-corrected and collapsed into unique sequences with a nearest-neighbor algorithm that merged closely related sequences to remove PCR and sequencing errors. V, D and J gene segments were assigned by aligning CDR3 sequences to IMGT reference sequences. Each retained sequence needed at least a six-nucleotide match to both a V gene segment and a J gene segment. A rearrangement counted as productive if the CDR3 had no stop codons and remained in frame with V and J, and every other rearrangement counted as non-productive. CDR3 was defined by IMGT convention, running from the second conserved V-encoded cysteine to the conserved J-encoded phenylalanine. The earlier analysis of 500 to 750 of the donors excluded any sequence lacking an unambiguous match to a single V gene segment. In an earlier analysis of approximately 550 of the donors, V segments were called functional above 56.7% productive rearrangements and were called segregating when the between-donor standard deviation exceeded 5%. A statistical classification framework was built for diagnosing cytomegalovirus status from the catalog of TCR beta chain sequences. In a later analysis, V and J genes were assigned by comparing TCR nucleotide sequences against IMGT/GENE-DB human TR gene sequences. A later analysis assigned CDR3 sequences and most-parsimonious VDJ recombination scenarios with the TCRdist pipeline. In a later analysis, every TCR beta chain was defined by the combination of its CDR3 amino acid sequence and its V-gene family, and reads without a unique V-gene family were dropped. In a later analysis, around 650 highly shared, low-generation-probability nucleotide sequences were removed to address suspected cross-contamination and a sequencing artifact. In a later analysis, a clonal expansion index for each public chain was calculated from normalized within-repertoire ranks of inferred template counts. In a later analysis, generation probabilities were computed with a VDJ recombination model fitted to out-of-frame rearrangements, and the resulting probabilities were checked against IGoR. In a later analysis, TCR-TCR, TCR-HLA and TCR-CMV co-occurrence was scored with hypergeometric tests, and a repertoire-size bias correction was applied to TCR pairs. To estimate false discovery rates, a later analysis permuted the HLA or CMV assignments 20 times. In a later analysis, co-occurring TCRs were grouped using DBSCAN, and TCRdist sequence similarity was added for clustering within HLA-allele-positive subsets. Repertoires with fewer than 30,000 or more than 120,000 public chains, plus five repertoires with anomalous nucleotide sharing, were excluded from co-occurrence clustering. The table was pulled from immuneACCESS by TCRdb, which kept in-frame rearrangements only. Such tables lose some clones; where checked, under half of the loss comes from unresolved V genes, and the rest has no known cause. V, J and clone size reflect that table, while D and trimming were determined from the DNA. In this sample the table shows about 200,000 clones, approximately 86% of which occur a single time. Around 0.34% of the sample is held by the ten biggest clonotypes.

The cohort comprised 550 to 700 healthy bone marrow donors. At the time of sampling, all cohort members were nominally healthy, though unrecorded immune exposures were likely present. The donor tested CMV seronegative and was one of the 352 seronegative cohort members. A peripheral blood sample was collected from each donor, and TCR beta sequencing was performed on peripheral blood mononuclear cells. Genomic DNA was extracted from the blood cell samples with the Qiagen DNeasy Blood Extraction Kit. As concerns this clone: The specificity of this receptor is unknown. It has no much larger one-base neighbor in the sample; base qualities were not kept.

From its cysteine to its phenylalanine, the CDR3 spans 15 amino acids. The read is trimmed to its CDR3 DNA, 45 bases read in frame from base 1. The germline V gene provides CDR1 SGHVS and CDR2 FQNEAQ. After removal of 5 bases from V and 13 bases from J, the junction retains 17 bases not matched to a gene. The chain is encoded by TRBV7-8 joined to TRBJ1-5; 7 bases in the middle match TRBD1. The sequence was collected from a woman aged 25 to 39 in good health and CMV-seronegative. The sequencing input was PBMCs. The nucleotide sequence reads as follows: TGTGCCAGCAGCCCAGGGGGGACAGACATTAGGACTCAGCATTTT. The translation is CASSPGGTDIRTQHF.